These 28 T cell receptor beta chains came from one sample sequenced in a study of somatic mutations in cytotoxic T cells in rheumatoid arthritis. The repertoire was sequenced with immunoSEQ multiplex PCR; TCRdb's copy has only in-frame clones and lacks some. The table includes about 12,000 clones, roughly 69% detected once. The sample taken for sequencing was CD8+ T cells sorted from blood. All receptors come from a woman aged 40 to 50 in good health.

This clone is categorized as medium-sized (0.01 to 0.1%). The V and J genes are TRBV30 and TRBJ1-4; 12 nucleotides agree with TRBD1. Germline V gene lookup returns CDR1 GTSNPN and CDR2 SVGIG (reference sequence). The trim removed 4 bases at V and 11 bases at J, leaving 8 bases unmatched. The CDR3 spans 14 residues. CDR3 nucleotide sequence: TGTGCCTGGACCTCGGGACAGGGGGCGGATAAACTGTTTTTT. This translates into CAWTSGQGADKLFF. The full variable domain, with the rest looked up from reference TRBV30 and TRBJ1-4, is SQTIHQWPATLVQPVGSPLSLECTVEGTSNPNLYWYRQAAGRGLQLLFYSVGIGQISSEVPQNLSASRPQDRQFILSSKKLLLSDSGFYLCAWTSGQGADKLFFGSGTQLSVL.

This chain connects TRBV27 to TRBJ2-7; 9 bases match TRBD1. CDR1 is MNHEY, CDR2 SMNVEV, per germline (reference sequence). The length of the CDR3 is 13 residues. With V trimmed by 5 bases and J by 12 bases, 11 bases remained unmatched. The CDR3 DNA follows: TGTGCCAGCAGTCTGGGGGACAGGGCTAAGCTGTACTTC. Translation gives CASSLGDRAKLYF.

This chain connects TRBV28 to TRBJ2-7; D is unresolved. CDR3 length equals 17 residues. Germline loops: CDR1 MDHEN, CDR2 SYDVKM. Trimming took 4 bases from V and 2 from J, leaving 21 bases between them. CDR3 in amino acids: CASSYPPLGRVAYEQYF. The CDR3 region has the DNA TGTGCCAGCAGTTACCCCCCCCTGGGTCGGGTCGCCTACGAGCAGTACTTC.

V gene TRBV5-1 combines with J gene TRBJ2-7, with TRBD2 identical over 7 bases. Germline loops: CDR1 SGHRS, CDR2 YFSETQ. J lost 6 bases, V lost 4 bases, and 16 bases had no gene match. The CDR3 runs to 16 residues. CDR3 DNA sequence: TGCGCCAGCAGCGGGTGGCGGGGCGGGAGCCCCGGCGAGCAGTACTTC. It is translated as CASSGWRGGSPGEQYF.

The gene calls are TRBV6-1 and TRBJ1-1; 8 nucleotides match TRBD1. Germline lookup yields CDR1 MNHNS and CDR2 SASEGT. There are 17 residues in the CDR3. Trimming cost V 1 base and J 3 bases; bases outside gene matches: 10. This CDR3 reads CASSEGRTGRWDTEAFF. DNA for the CDR3: TGTGCCAGCAGTGAAGGAAGGACAGGGCGGTGGGACACTGAAGCTTTCTTT.

In DNA form, the CDR3 reads TGTGCCAGCAGTCCCACAGGGGGCTTCTATGGCTACACCTTC. It codes for CASSPTGGFYGYTF. This sequence joins TRBV6-5 and TRBJ1-2; the match to TRBD1 covers 9 bases. The germline V gene encodes CDR1 MNHEY and CDR2 SVGAGI. The junction had 5 bases not matched to a gene; V was cut back by 5 bases and J by 4 bases. The CDR3 sequence is 14 residues long.

This clone was found a few times. This chain links TRBV18 with TRBJ2-2; 7 bases line up with TRBD1. Germline CDR1 and CDR2: KGHSH and LQKENI. The V gene end was trimmed by 2 bases and the J gene end by 1 base; junction bases not matched to a gene: 13. The CDR3 sequence is 19 residues long. The CDR3 DNA reads TGTGCCAGCTCACCAGGAACCGAAAGGGGGCTGAGGAACACCGGGGAGCTGTTTTTT. Translation gives CASSPGTERGLRNTGELFF.

CDR3 in DNA: TGCGCCAGCAGTACAGCGGGAGGCGCCGAAAACAAAAACATTCAGTACTTC. Translation: CASSTAGGAENKNIQYF. This chain links TRBV10-1 with TRBJ2-4, with TRBD2 identical over 9 bases. V trimming: 5 bases; J trimming: 3 bases; junction bases outside the gene matches: 11. The CDR3 covers 17 residues. Germline V gives CDR1 WNHNN, CDR2 SYGVQD (reference sequence).

This clone was seen a few times. The rearrangement uses TRBV28 and TRBJ1-1; D is undetermined. Trimming took 3 bases from V and 5 from J, leaving 10 bases between them. The CDR3 totals 13 residues. Germline lookup yields CDR1 MDHEN and CDR2 SYDVKM. The CDR3, as DNA: TGTGCCAGCAGTTTGTATAAGGGAACTGAAGCTTTCTTT. Its protein is CASSLYKGTEAFF. The variable domain in full, with the rest retrieved from reference TRBV28 and TRBJ1-1, is DVKVTQSSRYLVKRTGEKVFLECVQDMDHENMFWYRQDPGLGLRLIYFSYDVKMKEKGDIPEGYSVSREKKERFSLILESASTNQTSMYLCASSLYKGTEAFFGQGTRLTVV.

This rearrangement joins TRBV28 to TRBJ1-5; a weak D match, TRBD1 (5 bases). The CDR3 totals 15 residues. Trimming removed 6 bases from V and 5 bases from J, with 17 bases in between. CDR1 is MDHEN and CDR2 is SYDVKM in the germline V gene. This CDR3 is CASSQPGGVDQPQHF. The DNA of the CDR3 is TGTGCCAGCAGCCAGCCGGGGGGTGTGGATCAGCCCCAGCATTTT.

The rearrangement links TRBV7-2 to TRBJ2-1; D remains unclear. The germline V gene encodes CDR1 SGHTA and CDR2 FQGNSA. Trimming took 2 bases from V and 5 from J, leaving 7 bases between them. This CDR3 is 13 amino acids long. In DNA, the CDR3 is TGTGCCAGCAGCTTATTTGGTGACAATGAGCAGTTCTTC. This encodes CASSLFGDNEQFF.

The chain carries TRBV7-9 and TRBJ2-1; D assignment may be TRBD1 or TRBD2 (5 bases each). Looked up from germline, CDR1 is SEHNR and CDR2 is FQNEAQ (reference sequence). The CDR3 length is 16 residues. The germline V and J ends were trimmed by 3 bases and 7 bases, with 19 bases remaining between them. CDR3 in amino acids: CASSFPRAGFDNEQFF. The CDR3 DNA reads TGTGCCAGCAGCTTCCCGCGGGCAGGGTTTGATAATGAGCAGTTCTTC.

This clone is deemed medium-sized (0.01 to 0.1%). This chain connects TRBV27 to TRBJ2-7; TRBD1 is a possible D gene (5 bases). This CDR3 has 15 residues. Trimming cost V 6 bases and J 5 bases, with 20 bases left between them. Germline CDR1 is MNHEY and CDR2 is SMNVEV (reference sequence). CDR3 sequence reads: CASRALSGKGNEQYV. For the CDR3, the DNA is TGTGCCAGCAGGGCCCTTTCCGGAAAGGGGAACGAGCAGTACGTC.

The table lists this clone with a few counts. V usage is TRBV11-1 and J usage is TRBJ2-3; weak D call: TRBD2 (5 bases). The CDR3 has 13 amino acids. The V gene's germline CDR1 is SGHAT and CDR2 FQDESV (reference sequence). With 8 bases removed from V and 6 bases from J, the gap between germline ends came to 15 bases. CDR3 bases: TGTGCCAGCCTGGAGGCGCAGGCGGATACGCAGTATTTT. Translating gives CASLEAQADTQYF.

Sample share makes this clone medium-sized. The chain couples TRBV5-5 to TRBJ1-1; D ambiguous. Between the trimmed V and J ends, which lost 6 bases and 0 bases, there was a span of 12 bases. From germline, CDR1 is SGHKS and CDR2 YYEKEE (reference sequence). The CDR3 length is 14 residues. Here the CDR3 reads CASTLQKMNTEAFF. The CDR3 DNA reads TGTGCCAGCACCCTACAGAAAATGAACACTGAAGCTTTCTTT.

This sequence joins TRBV7-2 and TRBJ1-4; TRBD1 agrees at 7 bases. The junction had 10 bases not matched to a gene; V was cut back by 5 bases and J by 4 bases. In germline, CDR1 is SGHTA, CDR2 FQGNSA. The CDR3 is made up of 16 amino acids. CDR3 sequence (DNA): TGTGCCAGCAGCGATCACCTGACAGGGTATAATGAAAAACTGTTTTTT. It translates to CASSDHLTGYNEKLFF.

The chain recombines TRBV7-8 with TRBJ2-3, with no clear D. V was shortened by 2 bases and J by 0 bases, with 12 bases between the two germline ends. Germline lookup yields CDR1 SGHVS and CDR2 FQNEAQ. The CDR3 has 16 amino acids. The DNA of the CDR3 is TGTGCCAGCAGCTTACTCTTCGGCTATAGCACAGATACGCAGTATTTT. It is translated as CASSLLFGYSTDTQYF.

This chain joins TRBV5-6 and TRBJ2-7, with 8 bases fitting TRBD1. In germline, CDR1 is SGHDT, CDR2 YYEEEE. With V trimmed by 2 bases and J by 6 bases, 1 base remained unmatched. The CDR3 consists of 12 residues. CDR3 sequence reads: CASSLDRGEQYV. CDR3 DNA sequence: TGTGCCAGCAGCTTAGACAGGGGCGAGCAGTACGTC.

This clone was observed a few times. This sequence joins TRBV6-5 and TRBJ2-1; TRBD2 is a possible D gene (5 bases). Germline CDR1 MNHEY, CDR2 SVGAGI. V was cut by 7 bases and J by 6 bases, with 13 bases left in between. The CDR3 has 13 residues. CDR3 sequence: CASKTGVGNEQFF. CDR3 bases: TGTGCCAGCAAGACCGGGGTTGGCAATGAGCAGTTCTTC.

V usage is TRBV6-5 and J usage is TRBJ2-5; a weak D match, TRBD2 (7 bases). The germline V gene encodes CDR1 MNHEY and CDR2 SVGAGI. CDR3 length equals 15 residues. The germline V and J ends were trimmed by 2 bases and 9 bases, with 19 bases remaining between them. The CDR3 region has the DNA TGTGCCAGCAGTTACGAGGCGGGGGCTGATATGGCCCAGTACTTC. Translating gives CASSYEAGADMAQYF.

The V and J genes are TRBV5-1 and TRBJ2-7; D gene unclear. Germline lookup yields CDR1 SGHRS and CDR2 YFSETQ. The V gene lost 0 bases and the J gene lost 3 bases, with 13 bases spanning the gap. The CDR3 has 15 amino acids. The CDR3 sequence: CASSLAVVGIYEQYF. The CDR3 bases are TGCGCCAGCAGCTTGGCCGTGGTTGGTATCTACGAGCAGTACTTC. Full variable domain (missing parts from reference TRBV5-1 and TRBJ2-7): KAGVTQTPRYLIKTRGQQVTLSCSPISGHRSVSWYQQTPGQGLQFLFEYFSETQRNKGNFPGRFSGRQFSNSRSEMNVSTLELGDSALYLCASSLAVVGIYEQYFGPGTRLTVT.

This clone was observed once. This chain joins TRBV14 and TRBJ2-3; no clear D gene. CDR3 length equals 12 residues. The germline V and J ends were trimmed by 4 bases and 0 bases, with 2 bases remaining between them. Germline-derived CDR1 and CDR2 are SGHDN and FVKESK. The CDR3 is CASSLSTDTQYF. The DNA for the CDR3 is TGTGCCAGCAGCCTCAGCACAGATACGCAGTATTTT.

This clone has only a few counts. The rearrangement links TRBV5-1 to TRBJ2-7, with 11 bases that match TRBD1. Trimming cost V 3 bases and J 2 bases; bases outside gene matches: 7. CDR3 size: 16 residues. Germline CDR1 is SGHRS and CDR2 is YFSETQ. CDR3 sequence reads: CASSWAGTGGAYEQYF. The CDR3 coding sequence is TGCGCCAGCAGCTGGGCCGGGACAGGGGGGGCCTACGAGCAGTACTTC.

The genes are TRBV6-5 and TRBJ2-7; 12 nucleotides match TRBD2. Germline V gene lookup returns CDR1 MNHEY and CDR2 SVGAGI. J gave up 4 bases and V 5 bases, and 6 bases lay outside the gene matches. This CDR3 has 15 amino acids. The CDR3, as DNA: TGTGCCAGCAGTACCGCTAGCGGGAGGGTTTACGAGCAGTACTTC. Its protein is CASSTASGRVYEQYF.

CDR3 nucleotides: TGTGCCAGCAGTCAGGACAGTTACAATGAGCAGTTCTTC. Residues: CASSQDSYNEQFF. V gene TRBV27 combines with J gene TRBJ2-1, with a possible D match to TRBD1 (6 bases). Germline assignment: CDR1 MNHEY and CDR2 SMNVEV (reference sequence). The CDR3 runs 13 residues. The germline V and J ends were trimmed by 5 bases and 4 bases, with 9 bases remaining between them.

The V call is TRBV5-1, the J call TRBJ1-1, with TRBD1 matching over 7 bases. Germline assignment: CDR1 SGHRS and CDR2 YFSETQ. CDR3 length equals 12 residues. The V segment lost 0 bases and the J segment 11 bases; nucleotides outside the gene matches: 4. The CDR3 reads CASSLGQGDAFF. CDR3 nucleotides: TGCGCCAGCAGCTTGGGACAGGGAGACGCTTTCTTT.

The CDR3 sequence is CASSLRDRLNQPQHF. As DNA, the CDR3 is TGTGCCAGCAGTTTAAGGGACAGACTCAATCAGCCCCAGCATTTT. The chain links TRBV28 to TRBJ1-5; TRBD1 matches 7 bases. This CDR3 has 15 amino acids. V shed 2 bases and J 3 bases; nucleotides not matched to a gene: 4. Germline V gives CDR1 MDHEN, CDR2 SYDVKM.

CDR3 sequence reads: CASSPAGSSYEQYF. The DNA for the CDR3 is TGTGCCAGCAGCCCAGCGGGATCTTCCTACGAGCAGTACTTC. V gene TRBV7-9 combines with J gene TRBJ2-5, with 7 positions matching TRBD2. The J call may be faulty, since TRBJ2-7 better matches the DNA end. The CDR3 runs 14 residues. The germline V gene has CDR1 SEHNR and CDR2 FQNEAQ (reference sequence).